The 14 T cell receptor beta chains below were found in one sample sequenced in a study of stem cell transplantation in POMP-related autoinflammatory disease. Here immunoSEQ multiplex PCR was the method, and the copy in TCRdb shows in-frame clones only, minus some. The sample carries some 33,000 clones, 88% recorded once. Material: CD4+ T cells from PBMCs, obtained before stem cell transplantation. These receptors came from a human donor with POMP-related autoinflammation and immune dysregulation (PRAID).

The chain has TRBV5-1 and TRBJ2-3; no clear D. The CDR3 runs 15 residues. The germline V gene encodes CDR1 SGHRS and CDR2 YFSETQ. Trimming took 0 bases from V and 2 from J, leaving 10 bases between them. CDR3 sequence reads: CASSLEGTDTDTQYF. The CDR3 DNA reads as TGCGCCAGCAGCTTGGAAGGTACAGACACAGATACGCAGTATTTT.

The chain joins TRBV6-4 to TRBJ2-3, with TRBD2 identical over 10 bases. The CDR3 covers 15 residues. Germline assignment: CDR1 MRHNA and CDR2 SNTAGT. Germline trimming cut 4 bases from V and 4 bases from J; bases unmatched to any gene: 5. The CDR3 protein is CASSASGGGADTQYF. DNA for the CDR3: TGTGCCAGCAGTGCAAGCGGGGGGGGAGCAGATACGCAGTATTTT.

CDR3 nucleotides: TGCAGCTGTCGCACTACCTACGAGCAGTACTTC. Encoded protein: CSCRTTYEQYF. This chain connects TRBV29-1 to TRBJ2-7; no reliable D call. Germline CDR1 and CDR2: SQVTM and ANQGSEA. The CDR3 has 11 residues. V was cut by 8 bases and J by 2 bases, with 10 bases left in between.

This clone has a handful of counts. The rearrangement joins TRBV2 to TRBJ1-2; D uncertain. V lost 6 bases, J lost 1 base, and 6 bases lay in between. CDR1 and CDR2 from the germline V gene are SNHLY and FYNNEI. This CDR3 comprises 12 residues. DNA of the CDR3: TGTGCCAGCAGGGAGAATAACTATGGCTACACCTTC. Amino acids: CASRENNYGYTF.

This chain links TRBV27 with TRBJ1-6; the D gene is possibly TRBD1 (6 bases). CDR1 and CDR2 from the germline V gene are MNHEY and SMNVEV (reference sequence). This CDR3 comprises 17 residues. V was clipped by 3 bases and J by 7 bases, with 19 bases between them. The DNA for the CDR3 is TGTGCCAGCAGTTTCCTATCCAGGGGACTAGACAATTCACCCCTCCACTTT. Protein: CASSFLSRGLDNSPLHF.

This clone was picked up a small number of times. The chain uses TRBV25-1 and TRBJ1-4, with TRBD1 matching 7 bases. The CDR3 loop spans 15 amino acids. Trimming at V came to 5 bases and at J to 3 bases, leaving 6 bases not matched to a gene. Germline V gene lookup returns CDR1 MGHDK and CDR2 SYGVNS. CDR3 sequence (DNA): TGTGCCAGCAGTACCACAGGGGTGCCTAATGAAAAACTGTTTTTT. Encoded protein: CASSTTGVPNEKLFF.

The chain carries TRBV29-1 and TRBJ2-7, with D possibly called TRBD1 or TRBD2 (5 bases each). The CDR3 has 13 residues. Germline V lookup: CDR1 SQVTM, CDR2 ANQGSEA. V dropped 2 bases and J dropped 1 base, with 9 bases sitting between them. The CDR3 here is CSVERDGSYEQYF. CDR3 nucleotides: TGCAGCGTTGAAAGGGACGGGTCCTACGAGCAGTACTTC.

This clone was counted a single time. The chain combines TRBV5-1 with TRBJ2-7; no clear D gene. The CDR3 is made up of 13 amino acids. Germline V gene data show CDR1 as SGHRS and CDR2 as YFSETQ. V lost 0 bases and J lost 3, with 7 bases in between. CDR3 in DNA: TGCGCCAGCAGCTTGGGCAGAGACTACGAGCAGTACTTC. It specifies CASSLGRDYEQYF.

The chain couples TRBV30 to TRBJ1-2, with D possibly being TRBD1 (6 bases). Germline lookup yields CDR1 GTSNPN and CDR2 SVGIG (reference sequence). CDR3 size: 12 residues. V was trimmed by 4 bases and J by 4 bases, leaving 10 bases between them. The chain's CDR3 is CAWTGDAYGYTF. The CDR3 DNA sequence: TGTGCCTGGACAGGGGACGCCTATGGCTACACCTTC.

This clone was seen just once. V usage is TRBV5-1 and J usage is TRBJ2-3, with D possibly TRBD2 on 7 matching bases. V was pared by 2 bases and J by 0 bases, with 16 bases between. Per germline, CDR1 SGHRS and CDR2 YFSETQ. This CDR3 is built from 17 residues. In DNA form, the CDR3 reads TGCGCCAGCAGCTTATGGGGGGGCGTTCTTAGCACAGATACGCAGTATTTT. This translates into CASSLWGGVLSTDTQYF.

The gene calls are TRBV18 and TRBJ1-1; 8 bases agree with TRBD1. The V gene end was trimmed by 8 bases and the J gene end by 3 bases; junction bases not matched to a gene: 5. The germline V gene has CDR1 KGHSH and CDR2 LQKENI. CDR3 length: 13 amino acids. CDR3 sequence: CASRQGRDTEAFF. The CDR3 nucleotides are TGTGCCAGCAGACAGGGGAGGGACACTGAAGCTTTCTTT.

The gene calls are TRBV11-2 and TRBJ2-7, with D perhaps matching TRBD1 or TRBD2 (6 bases each). The V end lost 0 bases, the J end lost 1 base, and 10 bases lay between the germline ends. There are 15 residues in the CDR3. Per germline, CDR1 SGHAT and CDR2 FQNNGV. CDR3 amino acids: CASSLDLGGSYEQYF. The CDR3 DNA follows: TGTGCCAGCAGCTTAGATCTAGGGGGGTCCTACGAGCAGTACTTC.

The chain recombines TRBV28 with TRBJ2-2; no definite D call. Germline loops: CDR1 MDHEN, CDR2 SYDVKM. The CDR3 sequence is 13 residues long. Trimming shortened V by 5 bases and J by 8 bases, and 12 bases separated the two germline ends. The CDR3 bases are TGTGCCAGCAGTCCCCCGGTACGTGGGGAGCTGTTTTTT. Translated, it gives CASSPPVRGELFF.

V gene TRBV6-5 combines with J gene TRBJ2-7; no definite D call. Trimming stripped 0 bases from V and 5 bases from J, with 8 bases between. The CDR3 runs 13 residues. CDR1 and CDR2 (germline): MNHEY, SVGAGI. The CDR3 spells CASSYSYRDEQYF. As DNA, the CDR3 is TGTGCCAGCAGTTACTCCTATCGGGACGAGCAGTACTTC.